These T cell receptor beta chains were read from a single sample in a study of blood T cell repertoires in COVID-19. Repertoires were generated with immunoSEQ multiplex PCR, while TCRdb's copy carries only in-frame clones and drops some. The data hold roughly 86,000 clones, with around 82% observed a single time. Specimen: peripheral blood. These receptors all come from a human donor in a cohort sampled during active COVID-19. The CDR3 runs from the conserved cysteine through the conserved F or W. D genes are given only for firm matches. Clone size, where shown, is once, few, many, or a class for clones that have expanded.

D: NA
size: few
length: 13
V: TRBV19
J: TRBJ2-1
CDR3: CASSQVRGNEQFF
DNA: TGTGCCAGTAGTCAAGTGAGGGGGAATGAGCAGTTCTTC

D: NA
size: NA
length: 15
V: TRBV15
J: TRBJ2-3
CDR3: CATRPGGARTDTQYF
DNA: TGTGCCACCAGGCCGGGTGGAGCCCGGACAGATACGCAGTATTTT

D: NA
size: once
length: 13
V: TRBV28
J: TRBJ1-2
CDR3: CASNLQRVYGYTF
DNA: TGTGCCAGCAATCTTCAGCGGGTCTATGGCTACACCTTC

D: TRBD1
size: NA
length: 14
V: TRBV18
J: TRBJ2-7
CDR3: CASSPGQKYDEQYF
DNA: TGTGCCAGCTCACCGGGACAGAAATACGACGAGCAGTACTTC

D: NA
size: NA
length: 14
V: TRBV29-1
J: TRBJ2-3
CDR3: CSVATGTSTDTQYF
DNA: TGCAGCGTTGCGACAGGGACTAGCACAGATACGCAGTATTTT

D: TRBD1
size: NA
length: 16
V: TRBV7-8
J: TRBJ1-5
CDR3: CASSPRTGTSNQPQHF
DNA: TGTGCCAGCAGCCCGAGGACAGGGACGAGCAATCAGCCCCAGCATTTT

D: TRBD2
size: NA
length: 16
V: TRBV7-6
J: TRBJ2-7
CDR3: CASSRSRASGTYEQYF
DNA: TGTGCCAGCAGCCGATCCCGGGCTAGCGGGACCTACGAGCAGTACTTC

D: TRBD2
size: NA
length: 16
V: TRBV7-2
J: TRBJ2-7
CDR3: CASSIRLAGNLHEQYF
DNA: TGTGCCAGCAGCATCAGACTAGCGGGGAATCTGCACGAGCAGTACTTC

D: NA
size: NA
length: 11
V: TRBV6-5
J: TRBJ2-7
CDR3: CAIKYSYEQYF
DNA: TGTGCCATCAAATACAGCTACGAGCAGTACTTC

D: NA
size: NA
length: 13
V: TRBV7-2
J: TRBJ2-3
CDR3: CASSIQGADTQYF
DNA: TGTGCCAGCAGCATCCAGGGCGCAGATACGCAGTATTTT

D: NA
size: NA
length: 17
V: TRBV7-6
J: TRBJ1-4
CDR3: CASSLGPRELNNEKLFF
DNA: TGTGCCAGCAGCTTAGGCCCGAGGGAGCTTAACAATGAAAAACTGTTTTTT

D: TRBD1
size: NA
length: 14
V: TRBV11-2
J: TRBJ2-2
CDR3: CASTQGVDTGELFF
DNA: TGTGCCAGCACCCAGGGGGTTGACACCGGGGAGCTGTTTTTT

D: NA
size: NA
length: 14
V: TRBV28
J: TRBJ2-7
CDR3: CASSLVGGRSEQYF
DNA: TGTGCCAGCAGTTTAGTGGGGGGAAGAAGCGAGCAGTACTTC